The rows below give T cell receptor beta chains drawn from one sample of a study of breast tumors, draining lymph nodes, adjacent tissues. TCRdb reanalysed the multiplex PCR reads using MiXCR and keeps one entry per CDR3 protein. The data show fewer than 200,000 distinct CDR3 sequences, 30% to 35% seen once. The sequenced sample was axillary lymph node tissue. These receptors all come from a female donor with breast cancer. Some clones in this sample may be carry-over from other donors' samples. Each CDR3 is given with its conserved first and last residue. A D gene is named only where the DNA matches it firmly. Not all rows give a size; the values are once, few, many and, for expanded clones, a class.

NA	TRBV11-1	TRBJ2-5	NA	TGTGCCAGCAGCAGGGACAATGAGCCGTCCTTC	CASSRDNEPSF
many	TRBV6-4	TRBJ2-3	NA	TGTGCCACCAGCCTTGGACCCCTTGGAGATACGCAGTATTTT	CATSLGPLGDTQYF
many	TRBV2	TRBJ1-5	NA	TGTGCCAGCAACGAGGATGGGCCCCAGCATTTT	CASNEDGPQHF
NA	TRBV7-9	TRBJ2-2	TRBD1	TGTGCCAGCAGCCAACCTCCGGGACAGGGGGCTTTT	CASSQPPGQGAF
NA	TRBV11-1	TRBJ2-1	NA	TGTGCCAGCAGCTCCGACAGGGACTCGCGGGACTTATTTTTGAACAATGAGCAGTTCTTC	CASSSDRDSRDLFLNNEQFF
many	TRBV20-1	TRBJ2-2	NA	TGCAGTGCTAGTTCAGAGAACACCGGGGAGCTGTTTTTT	CSASSENTGELFF
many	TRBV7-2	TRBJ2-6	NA	TGTGCCAGCAGCCGACCTACTTCTGGGGCCAACGTCCTGACTTTC	CASSRPTSGANVLTF
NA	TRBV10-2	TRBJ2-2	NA	TGCGCCAGCAGTGAGAACAGCGGTGAGCTGTTTTTT	CASSENSGELFF
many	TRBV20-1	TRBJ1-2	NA	TGCAGTGCTAGAGATGGCAGAGACTATGGCTACACCTTC	CSARDGRDYGYTF
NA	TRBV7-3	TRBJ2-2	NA	TGTGCCAGCAGCTTAACCGGGCTCAGCGGGGAGCTGTTTTTT	CASSLTGLSGELFF
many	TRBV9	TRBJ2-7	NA	TGTGCCAGCTCACCAGGGGGGGGGGCTTCCTACGAGCAGTACTTC	CASSPGGGASYEQYF
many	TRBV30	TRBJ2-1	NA	TGTGCCTTCAAGAGCTCCTACAATGAGCAGTTCTTC	CAFKSSYNEQFF
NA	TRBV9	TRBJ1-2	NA	TGTGCCAGCAGCGTAGTAGGCTCCGATGGCTACACCTTC	CASSVVGSDGYTF
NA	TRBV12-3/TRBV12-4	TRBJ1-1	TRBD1	TGTGCCAGCAGCAGGGGGACAGGGGGGTCCATTGGCACTGAAGCTTTCTTT	CASSRGTGGSIGTEAFF
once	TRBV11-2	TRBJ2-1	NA	TGTGCCAGCAGGACCCAGGGATTCCACAATGAGCAGTTCTTC	CASRTQGFHNEQFF
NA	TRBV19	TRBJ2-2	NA	TGTGCCAGTACTCTCAGGGGACTTGCCACCGGGGAGCTGTTTTTT	CASTLRGLATGELFF
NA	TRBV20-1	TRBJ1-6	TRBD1	TGCAGTGCTCTAGGACAGGGGGACTATAATTCACCCCTCCACTTT	CSALGQGDYNSPLHF
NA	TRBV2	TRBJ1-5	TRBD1	TGTGCCAGCAGTGAACTGGACAGGAGGCAGCCCCAGCATTTT	CASSELDRRQPQHF
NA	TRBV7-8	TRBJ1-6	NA	TGTGCCAGCAGCTTAAAGAGGGGGGGTTCACCCCTCCACTTT	CASSLKRGGSPLHF
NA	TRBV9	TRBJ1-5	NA	TGTGCCAGCAGCGCAGGAGAGTATGGCAATCAGCCCCAGCATTTT	CASSAGEYGNQPQHF
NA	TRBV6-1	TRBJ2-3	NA	TGTGCCAGCAGAGCCATGGGTTACACAGATACGCAGTATTTT	CASRAMGYTDTQYF
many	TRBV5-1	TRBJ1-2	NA	TGCGCCAGCAGCCCAAGACGGAGAAACAGCCCTGAGTATGGCTACACCTTC	CASSPRRRNSPEYGYTF
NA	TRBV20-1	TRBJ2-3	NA	TGCAGTGCTAGGGGAGGAAGCGGACCTACAGATACGCAGTATTTT	CSARGGSGPTDTQYF
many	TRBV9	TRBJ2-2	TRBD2	TGTGCCAGCAGCGCCCACCGGACTAGCGGGGACGGGGAGCTGTTTTTT	CASSAHRTSGDGELFF
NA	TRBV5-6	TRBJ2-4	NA	TGTGCCAGCAGCTTGGCCGTAGTGGACATTCAGTACTTC	CASSLAVVDIQYF
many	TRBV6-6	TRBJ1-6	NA	TGTGCCAGCCGGACACCAAAGGGGGTGGGCTCCTATAATTCACCCCTCCACTTT	CASRTPKGVGSYNSPLHF
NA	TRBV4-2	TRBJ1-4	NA	TGTGCCAGCAGCCAAGAGGGGGGGAATGAAAAACTGTTTTTT	CASSQEGGNEKLFF
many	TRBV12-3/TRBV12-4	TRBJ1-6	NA	TGTGCCAGCAGTTTAATGTTGTGGAATTCACCCCTCCACTTT	CASSLMLWNSPLHF
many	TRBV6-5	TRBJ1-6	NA	TGTGCCAGCAGTTACTCGATCAGGCCTGATAATTCACCCCTCCACTTT	CASSYSIRPDNSPLHF
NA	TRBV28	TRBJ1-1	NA	TGTGCCAGCAGTTCATACTTAACCAAGGATGGGTCTGTGAACACTGAAGCTTTCTTT	CASSSYLTKDGSVNTEAFF
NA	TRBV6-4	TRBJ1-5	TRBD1	TGTGCCAGCAGTGACCGGGACAGGGGAGGTGGCAATCAGCCCCAGCATTTT	CASSDRDRGGGNQPQHF
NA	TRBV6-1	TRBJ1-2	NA	TGTGCCAGCAGAAACCAGGGGCCGGGGACGGGTGGCTACACCTTC	CASRNQGPGTGGYTF
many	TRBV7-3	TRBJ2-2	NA	TGTGCCAGCAGCTTATTAGGGGAGGAGACCGGGGAGCTGTTTTTT	CASSLLGEETGELFF
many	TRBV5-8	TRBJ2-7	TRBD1	TGTGCCAGCAGCTCAGTACAGGGGGCCTACGACGAGCAGTACTTC	CASSSVQGAYDEQYF
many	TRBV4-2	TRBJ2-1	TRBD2	TGTGCCAGCAGCCTGGGGGGAGCGGGGGACAATGAGCAGTTCTTC	CASSLGGAGDNEQFF